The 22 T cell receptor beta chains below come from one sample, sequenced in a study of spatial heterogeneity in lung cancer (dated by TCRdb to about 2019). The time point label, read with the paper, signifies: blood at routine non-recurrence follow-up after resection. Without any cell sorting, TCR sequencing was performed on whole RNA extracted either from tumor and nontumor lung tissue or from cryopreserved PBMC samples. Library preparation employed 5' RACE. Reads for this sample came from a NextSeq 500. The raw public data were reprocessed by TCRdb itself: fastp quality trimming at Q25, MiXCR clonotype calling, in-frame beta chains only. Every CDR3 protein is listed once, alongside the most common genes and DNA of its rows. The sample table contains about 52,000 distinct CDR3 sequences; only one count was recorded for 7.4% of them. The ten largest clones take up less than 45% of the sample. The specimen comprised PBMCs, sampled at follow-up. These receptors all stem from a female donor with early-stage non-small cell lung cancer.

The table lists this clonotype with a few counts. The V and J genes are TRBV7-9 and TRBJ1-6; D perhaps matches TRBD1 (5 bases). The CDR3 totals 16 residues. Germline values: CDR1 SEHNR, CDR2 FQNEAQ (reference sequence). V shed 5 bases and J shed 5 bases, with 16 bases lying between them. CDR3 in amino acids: CASSPGSGGNNSPLHF. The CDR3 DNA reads TGTGCCAGCAGCCCCGGGAGTGGGGGAAATAATTCACCCCTCCACTTT.

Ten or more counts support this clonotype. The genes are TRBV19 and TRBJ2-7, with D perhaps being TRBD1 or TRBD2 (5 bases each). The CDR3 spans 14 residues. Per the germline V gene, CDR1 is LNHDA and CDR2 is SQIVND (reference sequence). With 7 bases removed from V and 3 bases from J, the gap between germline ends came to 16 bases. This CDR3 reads CASTKFLGDYEQYF. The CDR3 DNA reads TGTGCCAGTACTAAGTTCCTGGGGGACTACGAGCAGTACTTC. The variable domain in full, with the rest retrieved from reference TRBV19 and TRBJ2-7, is DGGITQSPKYLFRKEGQNVTLSCEQNLNHDAMYWYRQDPGQGLRLIYYSQIVNDFQKGDIAEGYSVSREKKESFPLTVTSAQKNPTAFYLCASTKFLGDYEQYFGPGTRLTVT.

CDR3 protein: CASSYRRQGGGATNEKLFF. DNA for the CDR3: TGTGCCAGCAGTTACCGACGACAGGGCGGAGGTGCAACTAATGAAAAACTGTTTTTT. The J gene is TRBJ1-4, the V gene TRBV6-5; 7 nucleotides align to TRBD1. The germline gives CDR1 MNHEY, CDR2 SVGAGI. V lost 2 bases and J lost 0; bases outside the gene matches: 12. The CDR3 spans 19 residues.

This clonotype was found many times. The CDR3 DNA is TGTGCCATCACATCGACAGGTTGGGACCAAGAGACCCAGTACTTC. Translated: CAITSTGWDQETQYF. The rearrangement uses TRBV10-3 and TRBJ2-5, with a possible D match to TRBD1 (6 bases). Per the germline V gene, CDR1 is ENHRY and CDR2 is SYGVKD. With 7 bases removed from V and 0 bases from J, the gap between germline ends came to 15 bases. The CDR3 is made up of 15 amino acids.

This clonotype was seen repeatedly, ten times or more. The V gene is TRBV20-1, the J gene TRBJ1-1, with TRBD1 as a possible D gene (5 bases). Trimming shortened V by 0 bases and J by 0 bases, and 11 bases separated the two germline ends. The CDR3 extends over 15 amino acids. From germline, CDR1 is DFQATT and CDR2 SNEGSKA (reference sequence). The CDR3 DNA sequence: TGCAGTGCTAGAGATACCGGGACCCTGAACACTGAAGCTTTCTTT. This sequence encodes CSARDTGTLNTEAFF.

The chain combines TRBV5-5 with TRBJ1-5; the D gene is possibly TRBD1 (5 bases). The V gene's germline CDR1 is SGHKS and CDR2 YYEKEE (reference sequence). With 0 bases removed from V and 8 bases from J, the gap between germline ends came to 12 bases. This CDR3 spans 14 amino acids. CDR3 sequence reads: CASSLAEGSKPQHF. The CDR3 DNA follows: TGTGCCAGCAGCTTGGCGGAGGGGTCGAAGCCCCAGCATTTT.

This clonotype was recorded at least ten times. This CDR3 is CASRAPRGFQRAYEQYF. In DNA form, the CDR3 reads TGTGCCAGCAGAGCTCCACGGGGTTTCCAAAGGGCCTACGAGCAGTACTTC. This sequence joins TRBV6-5 and TRBJ2-7, with TRBD2 as a possible D gene (5 bases). Per the germline V gene, CDR1 is MNHEY and CDR2 is SVGAGI. The CDR3 consists of 17 residues. Trimming removed 6 bases from V and 2 bases from J, with 23 bases in between.

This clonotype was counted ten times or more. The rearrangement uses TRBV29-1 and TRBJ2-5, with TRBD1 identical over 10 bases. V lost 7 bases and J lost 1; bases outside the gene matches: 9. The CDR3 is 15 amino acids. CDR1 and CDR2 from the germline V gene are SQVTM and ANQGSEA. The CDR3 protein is CSGRTGGTPQETQYF. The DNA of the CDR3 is TGCAGCGGCAGGACAGGGGGTACACCCCAAGAGACCCAGTACTTC.

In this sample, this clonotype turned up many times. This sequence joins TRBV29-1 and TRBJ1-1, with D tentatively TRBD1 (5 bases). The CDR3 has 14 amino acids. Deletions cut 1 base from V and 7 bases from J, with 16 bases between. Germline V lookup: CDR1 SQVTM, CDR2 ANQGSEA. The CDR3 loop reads CSVEAPGLRGEAFF. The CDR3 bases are TGCAGCGTTGAAGCACCAGGGTTGCGCGGTGAAGCTTTCTTT.

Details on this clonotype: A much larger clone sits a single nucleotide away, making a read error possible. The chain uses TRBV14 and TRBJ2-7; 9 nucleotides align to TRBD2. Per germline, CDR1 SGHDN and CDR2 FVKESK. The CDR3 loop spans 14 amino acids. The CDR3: CASSLAGTGYAQYF. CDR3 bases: TGTGCCAGCAGTCTAGCGGGGACCGGCTACGCGCAGTACTTC.

CDR3 coding DNA: TGTGCCAGCAGCCAATGGGACAGGGGTGAAGAGACCCAGTACTTC. It encodes CASSQWDRGEETQYF. This chain uses TRBV12-3 or TRBV12-4 with TRBJ2-5; TRBD1 matches at 10 bases. V lost 6 bases to trimming and J lost 3 bases; unmatched junction nucleotides: 7. The CDR3 extends over 15 amino acids.

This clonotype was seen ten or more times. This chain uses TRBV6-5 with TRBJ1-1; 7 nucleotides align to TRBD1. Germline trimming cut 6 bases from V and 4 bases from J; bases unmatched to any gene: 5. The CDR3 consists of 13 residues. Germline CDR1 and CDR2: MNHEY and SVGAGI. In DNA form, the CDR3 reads TGTGCCAGCAGAAAACAGGGGACCACTGAAGCTTTCTTT. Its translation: CASRKQGTTEAFF.

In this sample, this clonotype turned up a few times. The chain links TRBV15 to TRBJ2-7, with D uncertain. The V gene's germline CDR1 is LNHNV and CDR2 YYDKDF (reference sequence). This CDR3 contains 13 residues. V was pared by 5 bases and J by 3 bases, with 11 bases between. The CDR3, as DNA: TGTGCCACCAGCCCTTTCAATAACTACGAGCAGTACTTC. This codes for CATSPFNNYEQYF.

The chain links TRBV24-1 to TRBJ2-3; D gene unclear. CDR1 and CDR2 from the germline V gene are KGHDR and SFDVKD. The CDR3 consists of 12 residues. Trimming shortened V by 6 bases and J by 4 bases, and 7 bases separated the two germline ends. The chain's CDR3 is CATSSRSDTQYF. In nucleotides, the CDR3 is TGTGCCACCAGTTCGAGATCAGATACGCAGTATTTT.

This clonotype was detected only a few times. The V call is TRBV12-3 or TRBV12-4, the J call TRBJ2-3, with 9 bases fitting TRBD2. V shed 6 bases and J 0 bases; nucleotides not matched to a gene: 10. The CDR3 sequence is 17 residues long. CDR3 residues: CASRWRGGGPSTDTQYF. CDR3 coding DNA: TGTGCCAGCAGATGGCGGGGGGGAGGACCTAGCACAGATACGCAGTATTTT.

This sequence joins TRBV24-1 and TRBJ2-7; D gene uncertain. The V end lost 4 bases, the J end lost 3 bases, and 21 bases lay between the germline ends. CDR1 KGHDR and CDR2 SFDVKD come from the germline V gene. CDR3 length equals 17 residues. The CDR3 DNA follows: TGTGCCACCAGTGACTCCCAGACCCCAAGGTCCCTCTACGAGCAGTACTTC. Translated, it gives CATSDSQTPRSLYEQYF.

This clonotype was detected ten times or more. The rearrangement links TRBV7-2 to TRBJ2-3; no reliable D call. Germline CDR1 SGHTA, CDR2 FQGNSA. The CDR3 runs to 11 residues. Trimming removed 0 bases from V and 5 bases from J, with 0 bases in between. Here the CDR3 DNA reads TGTGCCAGCAGCTTAGCAGATACGCAGTATTTT. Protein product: CASSLADTQYF.

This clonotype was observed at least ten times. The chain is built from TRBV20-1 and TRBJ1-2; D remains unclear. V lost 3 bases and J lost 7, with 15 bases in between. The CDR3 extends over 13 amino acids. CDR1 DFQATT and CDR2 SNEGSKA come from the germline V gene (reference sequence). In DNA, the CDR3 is TGCAGTGCTAGGGTGCATTCCTCCGGTGGCTACACCTTC. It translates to CSARVHSSGGYTF.

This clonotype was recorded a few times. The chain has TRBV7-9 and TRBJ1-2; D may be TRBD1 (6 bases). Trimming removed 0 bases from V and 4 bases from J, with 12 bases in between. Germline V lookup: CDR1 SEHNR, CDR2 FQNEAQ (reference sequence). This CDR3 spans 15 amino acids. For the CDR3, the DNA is TGTGCCAGCAGCTTAGCGCTGGGGGCAAGCTATGGCTACACCTTC. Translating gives CASSLALGASYGYTF.

The CDR3 protein is CASSQEFRLGFGYTF. CDR3 coding DNA: TGCGCCAGCAGCCAAGAATTCAGACTCGGCTTTGGCTACACCTTC. This chain uses TRBV4-1 with TRBJ1-2, with D uncertain. V was cut by 0 bases and J by 7 bases, with 15 bases left in between. This CDR3 comprises 15 residues. Germline CDR1 is MGHRA and CDR2 is YSYEKL.

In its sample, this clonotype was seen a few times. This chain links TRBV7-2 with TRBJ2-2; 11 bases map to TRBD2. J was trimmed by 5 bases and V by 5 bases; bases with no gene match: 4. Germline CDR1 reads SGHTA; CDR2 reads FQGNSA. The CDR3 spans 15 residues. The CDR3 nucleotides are TGTGCCAGCAGCAAACTAGCGGGGGTTACCGGGGAGCTGTTTTTT. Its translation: CASSKLAGVTGELFF.

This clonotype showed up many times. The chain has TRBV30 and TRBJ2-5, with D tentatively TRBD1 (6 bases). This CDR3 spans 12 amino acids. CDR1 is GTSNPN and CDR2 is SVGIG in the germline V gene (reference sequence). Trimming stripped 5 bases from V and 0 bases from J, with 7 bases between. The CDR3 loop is CAWQGYQETQYF. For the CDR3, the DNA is TGTGCCTGGCAGGGGTACCAAGAGACCCAGTACTTC.